This is a list of T cell receptor beta chains from one sample in a study of T cell responses to AZD1222 COVID-19 vaccine. Assay used: immunoSEQ multiplex PCR; TCRdb lists only in-frame clones, some missing. Here the sample spans 140,000 to 150,000 clones, more than 80% being singletons. The material sequenced was peripheral blood, taken on day 0 of AZD1222 vaccination. These receptors came from an adult in good health. Both conserved end residues are part of each CDR3. The order of the fields is clone size, J gene, D gene, V gene, CDR3 DNA, CDR3 protein. A D gene is named only where the DNA matches it firmly. Clone size is shown for a subset of rows, as once, few, many or a class of expanded clone.

abundance: -
j_gene: TRBJ1-2
d_gene: TRBD1
v_gene: TRBV5-6
CDR3nt: TGTGCCAGCAGCCAACGCGACAGGGGCTCCTATGGCTACACCTTC
CDR3aa: CASSQRDRGSYGYTF

abundance: -
j_gene: TRBJ1-1
d_gene: TRBD1
v_gene: TRBV14
CDR3nt: TGTGCCAGCAGCCAAGATACAGGGGGATATAACACTGAAGCTTTCTTT
CDR3aa: CASSQDTGGYNTEAFF

abundance: -
j_gene: TRBJ2-1
d_gene: TRBD2
v_gene: TRBV28
CDR3nt: TGTGCCAGCAGTTTGGCTAGCGGGTCCTACAATGAGCAGTTCTTC
CDR3aa: CASSLASGSYNEQFF

abundance: few
j_gene: TRBJ2-1
d_gene: TRBD1
v_gene: TRBV7-6
CDR3nt: TGTGCCAGCAGCTTTCCTGCCGGGACAGGGGCAAACAATGAGCAGTTCTTC
CDR3aa: CASSFPAGTGANNEQFF

abundance: -
j_gene: TRBJ2-7
d_gene: -
v_gene: TRBV19
CDR3nt: TGTGCCAGTAGTAACATTAGGTGGGAGTACTTC
CDR3aa: CASSNIRWEYF

abundance: -
j_gene: TRBJ2-1
d_gene: -
v_gene: TRBV7-9
CDR3nt: TGTGCCAGCAGCTTGGGCGCAAAGAATGAGCAGTTCTTC
CDR3aa: CASSLGAKNEQFF

abundance: -
j_gene: TRBJ1-6
d_gene: TRBD1
v_gene: TRBV13
CDR3nt: TGTGCCAGCAGCCTCCGGGACAGGGGTTTAGGTTCACCCCTCCACTTT
CDR3aa: CASSLRDRGLGSPLHF

abundance: -
j_gene: TRBJ1-2
d_gene: -
v_gene: TRBV4-2
CDR3nt: TGTGCCAGCAGCCACGACGGCAACTATGGCTACACCTTC
CDR3aa: CASSHDGNYGYTF

abundance: -
j_gene: TRBJ2-1
d_gene: -
v_gene: TRBV28
CDR3nt: TGTGCCAGCAGTTTATCCACGCTTATGTTCTTC
CDR3aa: CASSLSTLMFF

abundance: -
j_gene: TRBJ1-1
d_gene: TRBD1
v_gene: TRBV6-5
CDR3nt: TGTGCCAGCGGACAACAGGGGGCGAGGAACACTGAAGCTTTCTTT
CDR3aa: CASGQQGARNTEAFF

abundance: -
j_gene: TRBJ2-3
d_gene: -
v_gene: TRBV5-1
CDR3nt: TGCGCCAGCAGCTTGGGTCTTACTAGCACAGATACGCAGTATTTT
CDR3aa: CASSLGLTSTDTQYF

abundance: -
j_gene: TRBJ1-1
d_gene: -
v_gene: TRBV29-1
CDR3nt: TGCAGCGTTGTTAGAGCAGGGTCTGAAGCTTTCTTT
CDR3aa: CSVVRAGSEAFF

abundance: -
j_gene: TRBJ1-2
d_gene: -
v_gene: TRBV7-8
CDR3nt: TGTGCCAGCAGATTCCGGGACACGGATTATGGCTACACCTTC
CDR3aa: CASRFRDTDYGYTF

abundance: -
j_gene: TRBJ1-6
d_gene: TRBD1
v_gene: TRBV27
CDR3nt: TGTGCCAGCAGCTTGACAGGGGGCGCGCGGAATTCACCCCTCCACTTT
CDR3aa: CASSLTGGARNSPLHF

abundance: -
j_gene: TRBJ1-5
d_gene: -
v_gene: TRBV6-5
CDR3nt: TGTGCCAGCAGTTCAGCTAGCAATCAGCCCCAGCATTTT
CDR3aa: CASSSASNQPQHF

abundance: -
j_gene: TRBJ2-7
d_gene: -
v_gene: TRBV6-1
CDR3nt: TGTGCCAGCAGTGAACGCCTCCCACTGGACGAGCAGTACTTC
CDR3aa: CASSERLPLDEQYF

abundance: few
j_gene: TRBJ2-7
d_gene: -
v_gene: TRBV15
CDR3nt: TGTGCCACCAGCAGAGATGTTCTATCGCAGGGGCGGTACGAGCAGTACTTC
CDR3aa: CATSRDVLSQGRYEQYF

abundance: -
j_gene: TRBJ1-2
d_gene: -
v_gene: TRBV24-1
CDR3nt: TGTGCCACCAGCCTAGGGGGACGAGGCCGGAATGGCTACACCTTC
CDR3aa: CATSLGGRGRNGYTF

abundance: -
j_gene: TRBJ1-5
d_gene: -
v_gene: TRBV7-2
CDR3nt: TGTGCCAGCAGCCCGCGGCAGTCTAGGGGTCAGCCCCAGCATTTT
CDR3aa: CASSPRQSRGQPQHF

abundance: -
j_gene: TRBJ1-1
d_gene: -
v_gene: TRBV30
CDR3nt: TGTGCCTGGAAAAAATCAACGGGGACTGAAGCTTTCTTT
CDR3aa: CAWKKSTGTEAFF

abundance: -
j_gene: TRBJ1-2
d_gene: -
v_gene: TRBV7-6
CDR3nt: TGTGCCAGCAGCTCCAACGGAGGGGGGGATGGCTACACCTTC
CDR3aa: CASSSNGGGDGYTF

abundance: -
j_gene: TRBJ1-5
d_gene: -
v_gene: TRBV19
CDR3nt: TGTGCTACGAAGGGGCAGGTCTCATATAGCAATCAGCCCCAGCATTTT
CDR3aa: CATKGQVSYSNQPQHF

abundance: once
j_gene: TRBJ1-2
d_gene: TRBD1
v_gene: TRBV23-1
CDR3nt: TGCGCCTCCCCAGAGTCCGGGACAGTTACGAACTATGGCTACACCTTC
CDR3aa: CASPESGTVTNYGYTF

abundance: -
j_gene: TRBJ1-5
d_gene: -
v_gene: TRBV10-1
CDR3nt: TGCGCCAGCAGTGCCCAAAGGGGTCAGCCCCAGCATTTT
CDR3aa: CASSAQRGQPQHF

abundance: -
j_gene: TRBJ1-4
d_gene: TRBD1
v_gene: TRBV7-9
CDR3nt: TGTGCCAGCACCGTACAGGGGCGCCCCGACGAAAAACTGTTTTTT
CDR3aa: CASTVQGRPDEKLFF

abundance: -
j_gene: TRBJ2-7
d_gene: -
v_gene: TRBV24-1
CDR3nt: TGTGCCACCTCTCTTGGGAACTCCTACGAGCAGTACTTC
CDR3aa: CATSLGNSYEQYF

abundance: -
j_gene: TRBJ2-5
d_gene: -
v_gene: TRBV30
CDR3nt: TGTGCCTGGAGTGCCAAATACAGGGAAGAGACCCAGTACTTC
CDR3aa: CAWSAKYREETQYF

abundance: -
j_gene: TRBJ2-2
d_gene: -
v_gene: TRBV18
CDR3nt: TGTGCCAGCTCGCTCCAGGGGTCGGACGGGGAGCTGTTTTTT
CDR3aa: CASSLQGSDGELFF

abundance: -
j_gene: TRBJ2-2
d_gene: -
v_gene: TRBV7-3
CDR3nt: TGTGCCAGCACCTCAGGGGGGGCAATAACCGGGGAGCTGTTTTTT
CDR3aa: CASTSGGAITGELFF

abundance: -
j_gene: TRBJ1-5
d_gene: -
v_gene: TRBV9
CDR3nt: TGTGCCAGCAGCGTAGGGGGAGGGGGCAATCAGCCCCAGCATTTT
CDR3aa: CASSVGGGGNQPQHF

abundance: -
j_gene: TRBJ2-7
d_gene: -
v_gene: TRBV4-1
CDR3nt: TGCGCCAGCAGCCAAGATCCAACAGGGCTTTTCGAGCAGTACTTC
CDR3aa: CASSQDPTGLFEQYF

abundance: few
j_gene: TRBJ1-1
d_gene: TRBD1
v_gene: TRBV19
CDR3nt: TGTGCCAGTAGGGGACAGGGAATAAACACTGAAGCTTTCTTT
CDR3aa: CASRGQGINTEAFF

abundance: once
j_gene: TRBJ2-7
d_gene: TRBD1
v_gene: TRBV4-2
CDR3nt: TGTGCCAGCAGCTTCCGGACAGGGCCCTACGAGCAGTACTTC
CDR3aa: CASSFRTGPYEQYF

abundance: -
j_gene: TRBJ1-2
d_gene: -
v_gene: TRBV18
CDR3nt: TGTGCCAGCTCACCACGGAGCGGGGGGGCGAATGGCTACACCTTC
CDR3aa: CASSPRSGGANGYTF

abundance: -
j_gene: TRBJ2-3
d_gene: -
v_gene: TRBV27
CDR3nt: TGTGCCAGCACCAAGCGGGTAGGGTCAGATACGCAGTATTTT
CDR3aa: CASTKRVGSDTQYF

abundance: -
j_gene: TRBJ1-5
d_gene: -
v_gene: TRBV19
CDR3nt: TGTGCCAGTAGCCTCCTGAGCTATAGCAATCAGCCCCAGCATTTT
CDR3aa: CASSLLSYSNQPQHF

abundance: -
j_gene: TRBJ2-4
d_gene: -
v_gene: TRBV19
CDR3nt: TGTGCCAGTAGTATATCTGGCTTTTCAAACATTCAGTACTTC
CDR3aa: CASSISGFSNIQYF

abundance: -
j_gene: TRBJ1-3
d_gene: -
v_gene: TRBV19
CDR3nt: TGTGCCAGTATGATCTACTCTGGAAACACCATATATTTT
CDR3aa: CASMIYSGNTIYF

abundance: -
j_gene: TRBJ2-7
d_gene: TRBD2
v_gene: TRBV28
CDR3nt: TGTGCCAGCAGCTTAACGATGAGGACTAGCGGGAGTTCCGACGAGCAGTACTTC
CDR3aa: CASSLTMRTSGSSDEQYF

abundance: -
j_gene: TRBJ1-4
d_gene: -
v_gene: TRBV2
CDR3nt: TGTGCCAGCCGAAGACAGACTACAACTAATGAAAAACTGTTTTTT
CDR3aa: CASRRQTTTNEKLFF

abundance: -
j_gene: TRBJ1-5
d_gene: -
v_gene: TRBV5-4
CDR3nt: TGTGCCAGCAGCTTGAGGGGGTCCGATCAGCCCCAGCATTTT
CDR3aa: CASSLRGSDQPQHF

abundance: -
j_gene: TRBJ2-5
d_gene: -
v_gene: TRBV11-2
CDR3nt: TGTGCCAGCAGCTTAGGTGGGCAGGGTCGGGAGACCCAGTACTTC
CDR3aa: CASSLGGQGRETQYF

abundance: -
j_gene: TRBJ2-5
d_gene: TRBD2
v_gene: TRBV20-1
CDR3nt: TGCAGTGCTGACCGGACTAGCCAGTACTTC
CDR3aa: CSADRTSQYF